The clone carrying this T cell receptor (beta chain) has at least ten counts. This entry is derived from a study of human T cells and chemical hapten exposure. This CDR3 spans 13 amino acids. Per germline, CDR1 SQVTM and CDR2 ANQGSEA. The trim removed 5 bases at V and 4 bases at J, leaving 6 bases unmatched. This sample's time point: patch test 1, 2 weeks after DPC sensitization. Treatment given: therapeutic diphenylcyclopropenone sensitization with weekly scalp DPC. TCRdb itself ran the RACE reads through MiXCR, one entry per CDR3 protein. Of about 120,000 distinct CDR3 sequences in the sample, 12% were seen once.

The chain couples TRBV29-1 to TRBJ2-7, with 9 bases lining up with TRBD2. Sequencing used whole blood, obtained in connection with sensitization to the hapten diphenylcyclopropenone (DPC). The clonotype comes from a woman aged 50 to 60 with alopecia areata. Some clones in this sample may be carry-over from other donors' samples. Here the CDR3 DNA reads TGCAGCGTTATGCCCAGCGGGGGGTACGAGCAGTACTTC. Residues: CSVMPSGGYEQYF.